This T cell receptor (beta chain) was identified during a study of graft-versus-host responses after intestinal transplantation. Trimming cost V 4 bases and J 6 bases; bases outside gene matches: 3. Germline CDR1 reads MNHEY; CDR2 reads SVGAGI. This CDR3 region has 14 residues. In regard to this clone: The target antigen is unknown.

Repertoires were generated with immunoSEQ multiplex PCR, while TCRdb's copy carries only in-frame clones and drops some. The table includes 100,000 to 140,000 clones, 87% detected once. The starting material was unstimulated CD4+ T cells sorted from spleen or lymph node cells, obtained before transplant. The TCR comes from a human donor who was the organ donor for an intestinal transplant. The chain employs TRBV6-5 and TRBJ1-4; 9 bases are shared with TRBD1. Written as DNA, the CDR3 is TGTGCCAGCAGTTTCCGGGACAGGGATGAAAAACTGTTTTTT. It yields the protein CASSFRDRDEKLFF.